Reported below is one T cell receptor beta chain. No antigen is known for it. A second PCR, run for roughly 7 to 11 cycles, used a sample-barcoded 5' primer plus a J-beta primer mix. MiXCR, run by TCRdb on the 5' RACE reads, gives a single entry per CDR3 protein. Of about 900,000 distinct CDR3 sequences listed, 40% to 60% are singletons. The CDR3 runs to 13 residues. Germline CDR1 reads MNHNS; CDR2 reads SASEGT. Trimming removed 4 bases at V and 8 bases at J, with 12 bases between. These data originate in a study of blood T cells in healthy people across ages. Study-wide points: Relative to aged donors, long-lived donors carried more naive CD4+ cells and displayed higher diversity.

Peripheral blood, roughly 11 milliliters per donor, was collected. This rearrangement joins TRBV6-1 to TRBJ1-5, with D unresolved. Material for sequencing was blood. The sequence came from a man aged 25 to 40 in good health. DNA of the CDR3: TGTGCCAGCAGTGTGGGAGTCCCAAAGCCCCAGCATTTT. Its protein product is CASSVGVPKPQHF.